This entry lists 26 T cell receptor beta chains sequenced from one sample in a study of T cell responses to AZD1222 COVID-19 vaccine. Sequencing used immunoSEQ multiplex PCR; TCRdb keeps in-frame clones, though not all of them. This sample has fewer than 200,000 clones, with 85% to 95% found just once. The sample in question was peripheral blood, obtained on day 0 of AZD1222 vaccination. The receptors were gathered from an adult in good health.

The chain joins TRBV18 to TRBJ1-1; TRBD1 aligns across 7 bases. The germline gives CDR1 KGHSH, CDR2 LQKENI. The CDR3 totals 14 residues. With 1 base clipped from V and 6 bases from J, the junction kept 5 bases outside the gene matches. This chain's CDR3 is CASSPQTGLAEAFF. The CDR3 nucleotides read TGTGCCAGCTCACCACAGACAGGGCTCGCTGAAGCTTTCTTT.

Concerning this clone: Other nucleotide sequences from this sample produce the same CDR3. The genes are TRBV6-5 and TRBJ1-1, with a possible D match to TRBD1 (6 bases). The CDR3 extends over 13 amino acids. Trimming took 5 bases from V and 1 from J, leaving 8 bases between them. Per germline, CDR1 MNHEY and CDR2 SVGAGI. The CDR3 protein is CASSPGENTEAFF. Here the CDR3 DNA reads TGTGCCAGCAGTCCAGGGGAGAACACTGAAGCTTTCTTT.

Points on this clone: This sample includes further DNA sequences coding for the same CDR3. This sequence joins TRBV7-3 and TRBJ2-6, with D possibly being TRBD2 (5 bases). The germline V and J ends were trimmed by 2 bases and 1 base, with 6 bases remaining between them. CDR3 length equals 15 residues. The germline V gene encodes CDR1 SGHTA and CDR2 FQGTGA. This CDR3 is CASSLGGSGANVLTF. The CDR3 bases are TGTGCCAGCAGCTTAGGCGGGTCTGGGGCCAACGTCCTGACTTTC.

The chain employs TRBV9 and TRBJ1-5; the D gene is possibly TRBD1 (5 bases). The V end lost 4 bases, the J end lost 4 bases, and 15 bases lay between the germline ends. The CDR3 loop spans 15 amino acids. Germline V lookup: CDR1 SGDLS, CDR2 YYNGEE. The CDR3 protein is CASSPHGDVNQPQHF. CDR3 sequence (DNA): TGTGCCAGCAGCCCCCACGGGGACGTTAATCAGCCCCAGCATTTT.

The CDR3 region is CASSDPGDRGYTF. CDR3 bases: TGTGCCAGCAGTGACCCGGGGGATCGGGGCTACACCTTC. The J gene is TRBJ1-2, the V gene TRBV6-4, with a weak D call TRBD1 (5 bases). The CDR3 sequence is 13 residues long. Germline V CDR1 and CDR2: MRHNA, SNTAGT. Trimming removed 2 bases from V and 8 bases from J, with 12 bases in between.

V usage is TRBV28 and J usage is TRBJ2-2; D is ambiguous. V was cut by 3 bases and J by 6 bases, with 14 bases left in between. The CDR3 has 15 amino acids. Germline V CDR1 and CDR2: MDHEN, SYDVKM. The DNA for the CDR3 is TGTGCCAGCAGTTTGGGTATCCCTCCCTCCGGGGAGCTGTTTTTT. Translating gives CASSLGIPPSGELFF.

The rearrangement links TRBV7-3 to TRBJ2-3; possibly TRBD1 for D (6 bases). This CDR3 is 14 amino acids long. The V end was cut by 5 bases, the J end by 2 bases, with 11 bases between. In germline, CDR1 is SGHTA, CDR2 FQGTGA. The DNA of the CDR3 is TGTGCCAGCAGCCCGCGGACAGTCACAGATACGCAGTATTTT. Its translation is CASSPRTVTDTQYF.

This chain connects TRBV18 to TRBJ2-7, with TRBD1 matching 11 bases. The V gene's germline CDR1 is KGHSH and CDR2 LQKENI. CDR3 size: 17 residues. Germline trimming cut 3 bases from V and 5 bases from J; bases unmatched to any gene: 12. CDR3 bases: TGTGCCAGCTCACCTGGGACAGGGGGTACCCTTAAGCACGAGCAGTACTTC. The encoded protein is CASSPGTGGTLKHEQYF.

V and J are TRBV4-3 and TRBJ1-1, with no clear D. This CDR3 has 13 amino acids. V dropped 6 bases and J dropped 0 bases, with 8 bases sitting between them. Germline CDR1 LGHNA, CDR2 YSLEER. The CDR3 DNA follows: TGCGCCAGCAGATTTAGCATGAACACTGAAGCTTTCTTT. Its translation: CASRFSMNTEAFF.

CDR3 in amino acids: CASSLLQGSYTF. Here the CDR3 DNA reads TGTGCCAGCAGTCTCCTACAGGGTAGCTACACCTTC. The rearrangement joins TRBV3-1 (or the pseudogene TRBV3-2) to TRBJ1-2, with a possible D match to TRBD1 (6 bases). V gave up 6 bases and J gave up 9 bases, with 14 bases separating them. CDR3 length: 12 amino acids. Per germline, CDR1 LGHDT and CDR2 YNNKEL (reference sequence).

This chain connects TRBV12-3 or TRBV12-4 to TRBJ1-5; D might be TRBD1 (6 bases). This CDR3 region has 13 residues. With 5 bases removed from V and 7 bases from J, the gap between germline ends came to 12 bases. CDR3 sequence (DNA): TGTGCCAGCAGTCGGGGGGCCGGGCAGCCCCAGCATTTT. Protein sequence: CASSRGAGQPQHF.

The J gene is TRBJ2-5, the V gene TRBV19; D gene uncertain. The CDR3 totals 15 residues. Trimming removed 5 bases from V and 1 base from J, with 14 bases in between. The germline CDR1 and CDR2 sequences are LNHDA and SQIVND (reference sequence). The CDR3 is CASSVFLGIQETQYF. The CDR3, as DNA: TGTGCCAGTAGTGTCTTCCTTGGAATCCAAGAGACCCAGTACTTC.

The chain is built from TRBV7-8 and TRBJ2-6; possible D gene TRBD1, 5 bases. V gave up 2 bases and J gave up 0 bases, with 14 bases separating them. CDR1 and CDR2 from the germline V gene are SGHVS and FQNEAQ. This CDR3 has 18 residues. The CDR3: CASSLSPGQSSGANVLTF. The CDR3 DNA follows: TGTGCCAGCAGCTTATCTCCAGGACAAAGCTCTGGGGCCAACGTCCTGACTTTC. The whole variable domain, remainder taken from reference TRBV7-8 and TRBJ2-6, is GAGVSQSPRYKVAKRGQDVALRCDPISGHVSLFWYQQALGQGPEFLTYFQNEAQLDKSGLPSDRFFAERPEGSVSTLKIQRTQQEDSAVYLCASSLSPGQSSGANVLTFGAGSRLTVL.

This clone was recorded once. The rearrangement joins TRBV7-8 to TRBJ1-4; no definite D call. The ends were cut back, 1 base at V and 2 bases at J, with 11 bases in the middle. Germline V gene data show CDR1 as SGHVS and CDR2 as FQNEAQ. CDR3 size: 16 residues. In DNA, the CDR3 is TGTGCCAGCAGCTTAGGGAGAGAATGGACTAATGAAAAACTGTTTTTT. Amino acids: CASSLGREWTNEKLFF.

DNA for the CDR3: TGTGCCAGCAGTTGGTCATCCGGGGCCAACGTCCTGACTTTC. Amino acid sequence: CASSWSSGANVLTF. The V call is TRBV6-2 or TRBV6-3, the J call TRBJ2-6; D gene uncertain. This CDR3 is built from 14 residues. Germline assignment: CDR1 MNHEY and CDR2 SVGEGT. V was clipped by 4 bases and J by 4 bases, with 8 bases between them.

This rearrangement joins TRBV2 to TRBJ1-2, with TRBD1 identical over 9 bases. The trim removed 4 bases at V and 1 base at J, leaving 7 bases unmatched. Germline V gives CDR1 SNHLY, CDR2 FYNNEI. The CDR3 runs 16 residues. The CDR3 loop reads CASSGETGGFNYGYTF. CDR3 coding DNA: TGTGCCAGCAGTGGGGAGACAGGGGGTTTTAACTATGGCTACACCTTC. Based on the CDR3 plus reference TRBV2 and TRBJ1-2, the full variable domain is EPEVTQTPSHQVTQMGQEVILRCVPISNHLYFYWYRQILGQKVEFLVSFYNNEISEKSEIFDDQFSVERPDGSNFTLKIRSTKLEDSAMYFCASSGETGGFNYGYTFGSGTRLTVV.

The CDR3: CASSYRNTIYF. DNA of the CDR3: TGCGCCAGCAGTTACCGGAACACCATATATTTT. This rearrangement joins TRBV5-1 to TRBJ1-3; D is unresolved. The CDR3 is 11 residues long. V was cut by 5 bases and J by 7 bases, with 7 bases left in between. Germline V gives CDR1 SGHRS, CDR2 YFSETQ.

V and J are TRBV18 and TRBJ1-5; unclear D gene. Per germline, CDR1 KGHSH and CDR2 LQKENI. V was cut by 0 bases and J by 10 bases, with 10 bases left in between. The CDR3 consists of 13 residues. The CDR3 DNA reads TGTGCCAGCTCACCACCGGAAAGGGAACCCCAGCATTTT. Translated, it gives CASSPPEREPQHF.

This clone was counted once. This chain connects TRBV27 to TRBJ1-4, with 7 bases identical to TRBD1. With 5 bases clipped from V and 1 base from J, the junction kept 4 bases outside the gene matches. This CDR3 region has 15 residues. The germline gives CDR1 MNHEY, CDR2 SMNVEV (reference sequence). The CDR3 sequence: CASSKNRGTNEKLFF. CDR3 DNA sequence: TGTGCCAGCAGTAAAAACAGGGGAACTAATGAAAAACTGTTTTTT.

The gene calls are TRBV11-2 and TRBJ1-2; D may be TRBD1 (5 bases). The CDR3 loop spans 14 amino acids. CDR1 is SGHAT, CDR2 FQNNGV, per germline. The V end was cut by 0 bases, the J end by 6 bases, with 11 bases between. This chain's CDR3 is CASSLDLGTNGYTF. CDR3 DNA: TGTGCCAGCAGCTTAGATCTAGGGACCAATGGCTACACCTTC.

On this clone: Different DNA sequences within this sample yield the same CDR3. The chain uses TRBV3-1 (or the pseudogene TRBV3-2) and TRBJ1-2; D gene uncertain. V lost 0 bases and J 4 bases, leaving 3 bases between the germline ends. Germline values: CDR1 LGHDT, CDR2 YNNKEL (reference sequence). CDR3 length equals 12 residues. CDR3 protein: CASSQDRYGYTF. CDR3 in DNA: TGTGCCAGCAGCCAAGATCGCTATGGCTACACCTTC.

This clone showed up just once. The CDR3 coding sequence is TGTGCCAGCAGAAGGGACGATAATTCACCCCTCCACTTT. It yields the protein CASRRDDNSPLHF. The genes are TRBV6-4 and TRBJ1-6; D possibly corresponds to TRBD1 (5 bases). The CDR3 extends over 13 amino acids. Germline V lookup: CDR1 MRHNA, CDR2 SNTAGT. Between the trimmed V and J ends, which lost 6 bases and 5 bases, there was a span of 8 bases.

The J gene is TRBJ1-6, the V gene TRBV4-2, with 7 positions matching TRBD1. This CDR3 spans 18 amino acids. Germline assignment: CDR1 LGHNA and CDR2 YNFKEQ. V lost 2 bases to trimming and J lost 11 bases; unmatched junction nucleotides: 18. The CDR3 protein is CASSQTTGQSRGSAPLHF. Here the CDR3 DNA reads TGTGCCAGCAGCCAAACAACCGGCCAGAGCAGGGGGTCGGCACCCCTCCACTTT.

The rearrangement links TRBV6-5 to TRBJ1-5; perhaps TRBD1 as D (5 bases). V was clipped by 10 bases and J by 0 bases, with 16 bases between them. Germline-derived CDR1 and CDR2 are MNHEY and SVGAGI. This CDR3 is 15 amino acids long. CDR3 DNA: TGTGCCACCAGGGCGGAGAGTTATAGCAATCAGCCCCAGCATTTT. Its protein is CATRAESYSNQPQHF.

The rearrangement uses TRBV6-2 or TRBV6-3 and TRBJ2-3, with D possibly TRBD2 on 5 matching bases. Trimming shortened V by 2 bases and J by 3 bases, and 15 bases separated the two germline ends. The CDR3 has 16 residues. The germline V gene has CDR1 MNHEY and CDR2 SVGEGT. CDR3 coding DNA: TGTGCCAGCAGTTACAGAAGACTATCCCTAACAGATACGCAGTATTTT. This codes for CASSYRRLSLTDTQYF.

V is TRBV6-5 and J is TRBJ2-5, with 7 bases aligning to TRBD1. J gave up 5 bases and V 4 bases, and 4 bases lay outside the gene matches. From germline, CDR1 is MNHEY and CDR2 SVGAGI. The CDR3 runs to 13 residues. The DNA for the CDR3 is TGTGCCAGCAGTTCGGACAGGCTTGAGACCCAGTACTTC. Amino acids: CASSSDRLETQYF.